This T cell receptor (beta chain) was identified in a study of shared clonotypes between healthy human individuals. Overall study results and limits: Naive subsets typically showed greater estimated richness than memory subsets.

This clone came up once. Its antigen is as yet unknown. Germline V lookup: CDR1 SGHVS, CDR2 FQNEAQ. The CDR3 spans 20 residues. Trimming removed 2 bases from V and 1 base from J; junction bases left unmatched: 13. Deep level was the assay's run setting. Replicate sorted-subset PCRs were loaded with around 200 ng DNA, 30,000 to 35,000 T cell genomes. Clones were read by immunoSEQ multiplex PCR, and TCRdb kept only the in-frame ones, dropping some. The table shows over a million clones, with roughly 96% occurring only once. Splitting of CD4+ cells produced CD45RA+ naive and CD45RA-negative memory subsets.

The specimen sequenced was naive CD4+ T cells sorted from blood. The subset here: CD45RA+ positively selected. The sequence was collected from a young man in good health. The chain uses TRBV7-8 and TRBJ2-2; 10 bases are a match to TRBD2. CDR3 in DNA: TGTGCCAGCAGCTTACTCAGGAGCGGGAGGGCCGGAGGGAACACCGGGGAGCTGTTTTTT. Protein product: CASSLLRSGRAGGNTGELFF.